This T cell receptor (beta chain) was sequenced in a study of metastatic and nonmetastatic thyroid tumors. This CDR3 is built from 10 residues. Germline CDR1 is SNHLY and CDR2 is FYNNEI. V gave up 7 bases and J gave up 10 bases, with 8 bases separating them. TCRdb re-called clones via MiXCR from the PCR reads. This sample carries roughly 93,000 clones, more than 9.5% of them seen once, and the ten largest clones take approximately 10%. Among the patients, none had received any treatment before thyroid surgery. In its sample, this clone was seen many times. Sequenced material: blood. This clonotype was sampled from a female donor with papillary thyroid cancer or a benign thyroid nodule (not recorded which). Some clones in this sample may be carry-over from other donors' samples. The genes are TRBV2 and TRBJ2-4; D is ambiguous. CDR3 nucleotide sequence: TGTGCCAGCAAGACGAGTATTCAGTACTTC. Translation: CASKTSIQYF.